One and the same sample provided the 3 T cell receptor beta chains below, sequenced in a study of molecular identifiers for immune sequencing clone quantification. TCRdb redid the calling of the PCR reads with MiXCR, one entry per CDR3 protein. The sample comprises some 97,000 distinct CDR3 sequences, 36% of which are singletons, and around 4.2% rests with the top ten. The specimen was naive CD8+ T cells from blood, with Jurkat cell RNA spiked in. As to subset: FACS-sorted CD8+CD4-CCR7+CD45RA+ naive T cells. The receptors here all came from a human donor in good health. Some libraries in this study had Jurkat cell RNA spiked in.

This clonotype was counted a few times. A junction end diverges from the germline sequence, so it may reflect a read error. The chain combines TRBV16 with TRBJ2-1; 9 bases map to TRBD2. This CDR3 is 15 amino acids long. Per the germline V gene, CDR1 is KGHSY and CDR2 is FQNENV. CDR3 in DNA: TGTGCCAGCACCCAATCACCTAGCGGGGAGTCACCTGGTTTCTTC. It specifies CASTQSPSGESPGFF.

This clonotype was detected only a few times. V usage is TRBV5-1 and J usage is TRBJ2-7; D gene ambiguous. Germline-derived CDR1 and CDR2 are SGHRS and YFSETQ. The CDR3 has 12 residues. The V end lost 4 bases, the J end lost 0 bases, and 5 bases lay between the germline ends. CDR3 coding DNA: TGCGCCAGCAGCCAGGCCTCCTACGAGCAGTACTTC. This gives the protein CASSQASYEQYF.

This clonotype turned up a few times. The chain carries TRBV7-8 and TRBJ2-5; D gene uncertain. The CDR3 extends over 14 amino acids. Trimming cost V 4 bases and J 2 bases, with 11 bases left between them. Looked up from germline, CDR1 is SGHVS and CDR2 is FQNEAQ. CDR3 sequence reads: CASSYDQGQETQYF. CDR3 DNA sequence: TGTGCCAGCAGCTACGACCAAGGACAAGAGACCCAGTACTTC.